The T cell receptor beta chain under discussion was sequenced for a study of regulatory T cells in long-lasting Graves disease. According to the study, TCR beta libraries were built with iRepertoire HTBI primers and CDR3-region Arm-PCR. A single record per CDR3 protein comes from TCRdb applying MiXCR to the multiplex PCR reads. The sample lists around 500,000 distinct CDR3 sequences; approximately 16% were seen once. Time point defined: newly diagnosed GD, antithyroid drugs for less than 3 months. The authors made the TCR library using RNA they extracted from PBMCs. This clonotype appeared a few times. These data also formed part of another study, on T cells in Graves' hyperthyroidism and ophthalmopathy. From that second work: From stable hyperthyroidism, ophthalmopathy was set apart by a 13 V-J model.

This clonotype was obtained from a middle-aged woman with Graves disease. The sample in question was peripheral blood mononuclear cells (PBMCs), obtained at new diagnosis, from a patient treated with antithyroid drugs.

DNA for the CDR3: TGTGCCAGCAGCCCCCTCGGGAGGGCGACCGGGGAGCTGTTTTTT. Translated: CASSPLGRATGELFF. The chain employs TRBV3-1 and TRBJ2-2, with TRBD2 identical over 8 bases. J was trimmed by 5 bases and V by 4 bases; bases with no gene match: 6. Germline CDR1 reads LGHDT; CDR2 reads YNNKEL (reference sequence). The CDR3 is made up of 15 amino acids. The full variable domain, completed using reference TRBV3-1 and TRBJ2-2, is DTAVSQTPKYLVTQMGNDKSIKCEQNLGHDTMYWYKQDSKKFLKIMFSYNNKELIINETVPNRFSPKSPDKAHLNLHINSLELGDSAVYFCASSPLGRATGELFFGEGSRLTVL.